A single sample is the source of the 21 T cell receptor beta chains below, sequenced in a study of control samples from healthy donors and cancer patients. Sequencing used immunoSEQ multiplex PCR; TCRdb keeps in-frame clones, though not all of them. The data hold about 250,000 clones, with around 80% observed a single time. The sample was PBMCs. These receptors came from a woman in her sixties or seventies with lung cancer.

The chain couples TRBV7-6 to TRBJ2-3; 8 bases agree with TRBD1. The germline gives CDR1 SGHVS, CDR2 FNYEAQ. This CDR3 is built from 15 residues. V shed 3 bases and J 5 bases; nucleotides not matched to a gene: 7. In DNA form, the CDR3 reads TGTGCCAGCAGCTTCACCGGGACAGGAGTAGATACGCAGTATTTT. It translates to CASSFTGTGVDTQYF.

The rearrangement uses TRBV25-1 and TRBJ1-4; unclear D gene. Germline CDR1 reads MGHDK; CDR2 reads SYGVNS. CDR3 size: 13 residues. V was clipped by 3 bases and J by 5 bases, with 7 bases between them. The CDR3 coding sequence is TGTGCCAGCAGTGATCCCCAGAATGAAAAACTGTTTTTT. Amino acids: CASSDPQNEKLFF.

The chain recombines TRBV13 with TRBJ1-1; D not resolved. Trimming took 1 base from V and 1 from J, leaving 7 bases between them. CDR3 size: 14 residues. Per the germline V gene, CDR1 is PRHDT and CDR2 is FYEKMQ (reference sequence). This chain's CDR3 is CASSLERGNTEAFF. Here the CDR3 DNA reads TGTGCCAGCAGCTTAGAACGCGGGAACACTGAAGCTTTCTTT.

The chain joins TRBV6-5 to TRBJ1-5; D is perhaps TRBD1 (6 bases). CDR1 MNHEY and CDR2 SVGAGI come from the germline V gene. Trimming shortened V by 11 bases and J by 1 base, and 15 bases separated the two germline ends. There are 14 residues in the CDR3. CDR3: CAGGLSSSNQPQHF. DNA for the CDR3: TGTGCCGGGGGGCTTAGCTCGAGCAATCAGCCCCAGCATTTT.

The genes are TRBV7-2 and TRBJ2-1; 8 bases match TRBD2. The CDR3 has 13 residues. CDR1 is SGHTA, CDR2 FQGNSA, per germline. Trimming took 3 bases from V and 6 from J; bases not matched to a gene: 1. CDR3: CASSLGLVNEQFF. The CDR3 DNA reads TGTGCCAGCAGCTTGGGACTAGTCAATGAGCAGTTCTTC.

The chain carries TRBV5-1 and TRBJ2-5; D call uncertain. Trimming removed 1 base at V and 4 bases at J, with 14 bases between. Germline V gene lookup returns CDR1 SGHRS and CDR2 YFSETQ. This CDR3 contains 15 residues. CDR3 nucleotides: TGCGCCAGCAGCTTGCCTGTGGGTATAGCAGAGACCCAGTACTTC. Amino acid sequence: CASSLPVGIAETQYF.

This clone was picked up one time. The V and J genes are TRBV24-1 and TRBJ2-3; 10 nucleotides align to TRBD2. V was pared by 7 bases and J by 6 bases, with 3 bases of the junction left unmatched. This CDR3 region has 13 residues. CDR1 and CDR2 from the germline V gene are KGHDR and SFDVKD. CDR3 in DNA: TGTGCCACCAGACAGCGGGGGGGGGATACGCAGTATTTT. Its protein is CATRQRGGDTQYF.

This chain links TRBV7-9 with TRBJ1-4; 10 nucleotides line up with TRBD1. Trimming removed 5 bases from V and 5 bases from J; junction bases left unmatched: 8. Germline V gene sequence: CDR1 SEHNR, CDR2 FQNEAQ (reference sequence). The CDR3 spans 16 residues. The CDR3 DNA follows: TGTGCCAGCAGCCCCAGGACAGGGGGGAGGAATGAAAAACTGTTTTTT. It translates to CASSPRTGGRNEKLFF.

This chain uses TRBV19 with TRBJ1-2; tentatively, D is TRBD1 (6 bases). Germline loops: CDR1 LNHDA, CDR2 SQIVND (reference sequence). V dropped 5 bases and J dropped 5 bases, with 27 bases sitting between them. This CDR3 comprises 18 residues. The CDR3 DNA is TGTGCCAGTAGTCAGCCTTTTGGGGGCCCCTACCCCGTTTATGGCTACACCTTC. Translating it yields CASSQPFGGPYPVYGYTF.

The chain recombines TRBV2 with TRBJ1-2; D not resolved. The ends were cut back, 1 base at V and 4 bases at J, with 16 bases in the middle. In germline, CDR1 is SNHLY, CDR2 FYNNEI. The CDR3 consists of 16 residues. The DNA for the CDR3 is TGTGCCAGCAGTGAAGGATGGCAGGCCGAATCCTATGGCTACACCTTC. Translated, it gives CASSEGWQAESYGYTF.

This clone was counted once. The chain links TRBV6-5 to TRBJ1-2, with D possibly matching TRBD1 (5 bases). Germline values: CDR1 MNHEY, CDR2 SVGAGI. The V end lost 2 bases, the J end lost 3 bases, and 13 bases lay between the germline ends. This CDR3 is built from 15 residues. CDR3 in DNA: TGTGCCAGCAGTTACGGGGGGGGGAGTGACTATGGCTACACCTTC. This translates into CASSYGGGSDYGYTF.

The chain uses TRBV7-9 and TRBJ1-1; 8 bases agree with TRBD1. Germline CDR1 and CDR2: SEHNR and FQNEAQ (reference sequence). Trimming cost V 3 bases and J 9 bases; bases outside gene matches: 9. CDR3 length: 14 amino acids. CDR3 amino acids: CASSFTGGPNKAFF. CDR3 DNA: TGTGCCAGCAGCTTTACAGGGGGGCCTAATAAAGCTTTCTTT.

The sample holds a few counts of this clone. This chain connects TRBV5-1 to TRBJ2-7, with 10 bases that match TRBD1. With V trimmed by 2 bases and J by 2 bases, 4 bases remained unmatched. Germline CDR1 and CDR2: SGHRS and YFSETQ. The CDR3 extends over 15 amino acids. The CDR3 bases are TGCGCCAGCAGCTTTGGGGACAGGGGCGCCTACGAGCAGTACTTC. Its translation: CASSFGDRGAYEQYF.

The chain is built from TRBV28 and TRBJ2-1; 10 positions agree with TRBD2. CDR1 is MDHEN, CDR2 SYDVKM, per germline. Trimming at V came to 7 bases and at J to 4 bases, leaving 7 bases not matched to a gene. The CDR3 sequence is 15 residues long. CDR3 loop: CASNAGLADYNEQFF. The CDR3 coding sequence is TGTGCCAGCAACGCCGGACTAGCGGATTACAATGAGCAGTTCTTC.

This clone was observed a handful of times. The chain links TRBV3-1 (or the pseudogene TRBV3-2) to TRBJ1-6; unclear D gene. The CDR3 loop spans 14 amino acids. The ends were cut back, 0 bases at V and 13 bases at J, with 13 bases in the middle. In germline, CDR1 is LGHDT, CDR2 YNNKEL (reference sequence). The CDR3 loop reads CASSQEYNGYPLHF. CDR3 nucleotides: TGTGCCAGCAGCCAAGAATATAACGGGTATCCCCTCCACTTT.

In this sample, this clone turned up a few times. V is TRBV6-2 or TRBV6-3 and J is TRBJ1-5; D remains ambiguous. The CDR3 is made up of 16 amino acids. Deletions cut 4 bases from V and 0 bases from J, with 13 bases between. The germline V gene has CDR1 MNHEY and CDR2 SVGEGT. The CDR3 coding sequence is TGTGCCAGCAGTTGGGCGGCAGAGCATAGCAATCAGCCCCAGCATTTT. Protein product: CASSWAAEHSNQPQHF.

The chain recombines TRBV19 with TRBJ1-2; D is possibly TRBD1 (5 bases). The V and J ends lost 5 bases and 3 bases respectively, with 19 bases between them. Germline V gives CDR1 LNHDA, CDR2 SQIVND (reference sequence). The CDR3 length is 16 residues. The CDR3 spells CASSETVVTAYYGYTF. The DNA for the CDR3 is TGTGCCAGTAGTGAGACCGTTGTGACAGCTTACTATGGCTACACCTTC.

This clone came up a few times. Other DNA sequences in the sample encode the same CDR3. The CDR3, as DNA: TGTGCCAGTATGGGGAGGGATAATTCACCCCTCCACTTT. It specifies CASMGRDNSPLHF. The chain employs TRBV19 and TRBJ1-6; D call uncertain. The CDR3 length is 13 residues. Germline CDR1 and CDR2: LNHDA and SQIVND (reference sequence). V was cut by 7 bases and J by 5 bases, with 9 bases left in between.

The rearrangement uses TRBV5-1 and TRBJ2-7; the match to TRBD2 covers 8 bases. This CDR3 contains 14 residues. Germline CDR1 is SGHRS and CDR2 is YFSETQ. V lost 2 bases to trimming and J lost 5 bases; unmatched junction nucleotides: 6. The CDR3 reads CASSLRGTRDEQYF. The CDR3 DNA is TGCGCCAGCAGCTTACGAGGGACTAGGGACGAGCAGTACTTC.

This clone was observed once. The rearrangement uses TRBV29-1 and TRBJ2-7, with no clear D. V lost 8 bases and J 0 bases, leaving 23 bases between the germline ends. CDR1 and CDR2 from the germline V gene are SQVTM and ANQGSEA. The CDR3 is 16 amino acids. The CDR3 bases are TGCAGCCCCGGCATTTATAGACGTTCGAGCTCCTACGAGCAGTACTTC. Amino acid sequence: CSPGIYRRSSSYEQYF.

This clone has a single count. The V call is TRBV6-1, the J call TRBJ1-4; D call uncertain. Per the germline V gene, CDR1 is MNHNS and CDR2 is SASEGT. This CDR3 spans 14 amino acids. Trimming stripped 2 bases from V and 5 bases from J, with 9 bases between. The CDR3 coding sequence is TGTGCCAGCAGTGAACAGAGGGAGAATGAAAAACTGTTTTTT. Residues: CASSEQRENEKLFF.